Below, one T cell receptor (beta chain) is given with its context. What it binds is unknown. The record originates from a study of T cells in localized non-small cell lung cancer. Findings and limits, study-wide: Of the top 100 tumor clones, median 57 were in adjacent lung, 25 to 35 among its top 100. Exceeding tumor, uninvolved adjacent lung had the highest T cell clonality. Greater T cell density in blood accompanied longer overall survival.

The V gene lost 3 bases and the J gene lost 6 bases, with 9 bases spanning the gap. Germline values: CDR1 SEHNR, CDR2 FQNEAQ (reference sequence). This CDR3 spans 12 amino acids. Some clones are missing from TCRdb's copy, which holds only in-frame ones; the method was immunoSEQ multiplex PCR. The sample has 34,000 or so clones; 85% to 95% are singletons. This TCR was recovered from a female donor over 55 with stage I lung adenocarcinoma. This chain uses TRBV7-9 with TRBJ2-7; the D gene is possibly TRBD2 (7 bases). The source was peripheral blood, collected before any cancer treatment. The CDR3 region has the DNA TGTGCCAGCAGCTTGGCGGGGGCCGAGCAGTACTTC. This sequence encodes CASSLAGAEQYF. Full variable domain (remainder filled in from reference TRBV7-9 and TRBJ2-7): DTGVSQNPRHKITKRGQNVTFRCDPISEHNRLYWYRQTLGQGPEFLTYFQNEAQLEKSRLLSDRFSAERPKGSFSTLEIQRTEQGDSAMYLCASSLAGAEQYFGPGTRLTVT.